This T cell receptor (beta chain) was profiled in a study of control samples from healthy donors and cancer patients. The CDR3 length is 13 residues. Germline V lookup: CDR1 SEHNR, CDR2 FQNEAQ (reference sequence). V gave up 5 bases and J gave up 0 bases, with 5 bases separating them. Assay used: immunoSEQ multiplex PCR; TCRdb lists only in-frame clones, some missing. The table has 100,000 to 150,000 clones, roughly 87% seen once. This clonotype was obtained from a man aged 18 to 29 in good health. This rearrangement joins TRBV7-9 to TRBJ1-5; D not resolved. The specimen was blood. CDR3 sequence: CASSVNSNQPQHF. As DNA, the CDR3 is TGTGCCAGCAGCGTAAATAGCAATCAGCCCCAGCATTTT.